This TCR beta chain was found in a study of shared clonotypes between healthy human individuals. This clone appeared once. Its antigen remains unidentified. On sorted subsets, replicate PCRs used about 200 ng DNA, or roughly 30,000 T cell genomes. The method was immunoSEQ multiplex PCR; TCRdb's version includes in-frame clones alone and lacks a portion of them. The sample includes millions of clones, approximately 95% of them seen just once. CDR3 length equals 15 residues. Germline CDR1 SGHTA, CDR2 FQGNSA. Between the trimmed V and J ends, which lost 5 bases and 4 bases, there was a span of 17 bases. Regarding the study as a whole: Sequencing depth was predicted to influence how clonotypes are shared among donors. Despite large depth, rarefaction showed incomplete sorted-subset sequencing. Sharing across a few donors was seen in approximately 5.2% of naive CD4 clonotypes.

Naive CD8 cells comprised CD45RO-negative, CCR7-positively selected cells, excluding terminally differentiated effector memory CD45RA+ cells. This TCR was sampled from a man younger than 35 in good health. The rearrangement links TRBV7-2 to TRBJ2-5; D is unresolved. The specimen was naive CD8+ T cells sorted from blood. The CDR3 nucleotides are TGTGCCAGCAGCCACCCCGGGTTTTGGTCAGAGACCCAGTACTTC. Its protein is CASSHPGFWSETQYF.